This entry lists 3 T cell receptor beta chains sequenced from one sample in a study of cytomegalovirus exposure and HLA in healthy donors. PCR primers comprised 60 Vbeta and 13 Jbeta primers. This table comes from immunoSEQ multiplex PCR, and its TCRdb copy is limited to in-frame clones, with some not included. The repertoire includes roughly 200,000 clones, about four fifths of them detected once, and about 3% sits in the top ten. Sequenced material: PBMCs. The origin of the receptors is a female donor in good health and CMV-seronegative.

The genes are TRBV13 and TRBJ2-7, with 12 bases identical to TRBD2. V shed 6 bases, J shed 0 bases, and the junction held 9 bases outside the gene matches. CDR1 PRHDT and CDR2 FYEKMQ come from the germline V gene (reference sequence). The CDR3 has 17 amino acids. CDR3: CASSHGLAGFSSYEQYF. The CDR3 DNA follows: TGTGCCAGCAGTCATGGACTAGCGGGGTTTAGCTCCTACGAGCAGTACTTC.

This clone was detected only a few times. The CDR3 is CASRGGDTEAFF. The DNA for the CDR3 is TGTGCCAGCAGGGGGGGGGACACTGAAGCTTTCTTT. The chain couples TRBV2 to TRBJ1-1; tentatively, D is TRBD1 (5 bases). This CDR3 comprises 12 residues. Germline loops: CDR1 SNHLY, CDR2 FYNNEI. Trimming took 6 bases from V and 3 from J, leaving 8 bases between them.

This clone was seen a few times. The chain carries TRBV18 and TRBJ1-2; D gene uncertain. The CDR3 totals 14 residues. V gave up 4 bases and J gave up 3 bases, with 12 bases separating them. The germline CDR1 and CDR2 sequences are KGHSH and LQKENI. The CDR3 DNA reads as TGTGCCAGCTCACGGTCCATTAGCGACTATGGCTACACCTTC. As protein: CASSRSISDYGYTF.